This T cell receptor beta chain was identified in a study of T cell responses to AZD1222 COVID-19 vaccine. Study results and caveats: The study found vaccine-associated CD4 TCRs spanning spike, dominant at 160-218 and 743-854. Most donors were white British, females outnumbered males, and clonal diversity was possibly underestimated. No repertoire was sampled before or during the peak T cell response, only after it.

Some clones are missing from TCRdb's copy, which holds only in-frame ones; the method was immunoSEQ multiplex PCR. The sample holds 30,000 to 35,000 clones; approximately 89% are singletons and the top ten take under 60%. On this clone: Its antigen is still unknown.

Trimming took off 5 bases at V and 6 bases at J, with 16 bases between the two ends. The CDR3 has 14 residues. Germline CDR1 MNHEY, CDR2 SVGAGI. The sample was peripheral blood, taken on day 0 of AZD1222 vaccination. The rearrangement uses TRBV6-5 and TRBJ1-2; D might be TRBD1 (5 bases). The sequence came from an adult in good health. The CDR3 DNA reads as TGTGCCAGCAGTCCCCCGGGACGGTGGGATGGCTACACCTTC. This encodes CASSPPGRWDGYTF.